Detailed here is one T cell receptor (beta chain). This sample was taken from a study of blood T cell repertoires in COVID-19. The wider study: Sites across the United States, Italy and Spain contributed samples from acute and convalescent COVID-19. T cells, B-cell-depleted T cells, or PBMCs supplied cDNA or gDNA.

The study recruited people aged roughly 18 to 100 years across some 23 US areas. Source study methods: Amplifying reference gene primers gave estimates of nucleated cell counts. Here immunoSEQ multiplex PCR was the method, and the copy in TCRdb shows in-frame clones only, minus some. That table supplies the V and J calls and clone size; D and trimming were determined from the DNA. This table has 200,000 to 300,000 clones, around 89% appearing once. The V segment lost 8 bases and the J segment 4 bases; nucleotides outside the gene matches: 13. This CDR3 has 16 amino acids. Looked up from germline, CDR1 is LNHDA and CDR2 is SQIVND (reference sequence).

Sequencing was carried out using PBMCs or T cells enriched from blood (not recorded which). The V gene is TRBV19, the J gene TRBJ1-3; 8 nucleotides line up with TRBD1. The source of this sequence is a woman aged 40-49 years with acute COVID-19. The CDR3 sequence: CASLRTGMSPGNTIYF. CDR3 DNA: TGTGCCAGTCTACGGACAGGGATGTCCCCAGGAAACACCATATATTTT.